One and the same sample provided the 20 T cell receptor beta chains below, sequenced in a study of blood T cell repertoires in COVID-19. Produced via immunoSEQ multiplex PCR; TCRdb's table is partial and in-frame only. Of 310,000 or so clones detected, over 75% appear once; the ten largest clones hold 1%. Sequenced input: peripheral blood. The origin of the receptors is a middle-aged man with active or convalescent COVID-19.

This clone was counted ten times or more. The rearrangement links TRBV7-9 to TRBJ2-3; D not resolved. This CDR3 has 11 amino acids. Trimming cost V 8 bases and J 6 bases, with 9 bases left between them. Per the germline V gene, CDR1 is SEHNR and CDR2 is FQNEAQ (reference sequence). CDR3 region: CASVLWDTQYF. CDR3 DNA sequence: TGTGCCAGCGTTCTATGGGATACGCAGTATTTT.

The chain uses TRBV15 and TRBJ2-7; no definite D call. The CDR3 spans 14 residues. V lost 0 bases and J lost 6, with 12 bases in between. Germline assignment: CDR1 LNHNV and CDR2 YYDKDF (reference sequence). The CDR3 DNA reads TGTGCCACCAGCAGAGATTCCAGTTTTGCCGAGCAGTACTTC. Translation gives CATSRDSSFAEQYF.

This clone was seen once. CDR3 sequence: CASSPEFDSSNYGYTF. The DNA for the CDR3 is TGTGCCAGCAGTCCCGAATTTGACAGTTCCAACTATGGCTACACCTTC. J is TRBJ1-2 and V is TRBV6-2 or TRBV6-3, with TRBD1 as a possible D gene (5 bases). CDR1 is MNHEY and CDR2 is SVGEGT in the germline V gene. V was cut by 5 bases and J by 2 bases, with 18 bases left in between. The CDR3 covers 16 residues.

The genes are TRBV28 and TRBJ1-3, with D possibly TRBD1 on 5 matching bases. From germline, CDR1 is MDHEN and CDR2 SYDVKM. V lost 5 bases to trimming and J lost 2 bases, with 10 bases between them. This CDR3 is 14 amino acids long. The CDR3 region is CASSVPGAGNTIYF. The CDR3 DNA reads TGTGCCAGCAGTGTTCCGGGGGCTGGAAACACCATATATTTT.

The chain joins TRBV10-1 to TRBJ2-1; 9 bases fit TRBD1. J was trimmed by 6 bases and V by 10 bases; bases with no gene match: 7. CDR3 length equals 13 residues. The germline V gene encodes CDR1 WNHNN and CDR2 SYGVQD (reference sequence). The CDR3 spells CATGKTGGNEQFF. CDR3 nucleotides: TGCGCCACCGGGAAGACAGGGGGCAATGAGCAGTTCTTC.

J is TRBJ1-1 and V is TRBV28, with TRBD1 matching 12 bases. Trimming took 2 bases from V and 1 from J; bases not matched to a gene: 2. CDR1 is MDHEN, CDR2 SYDVKM, per germline. This CDR3 region has 16 residues. CDR3 protein: CASSLVGQGANTEAFF. The CDR3 nucleotides are TGTGCCAGCAGTTTAGTGGGACAGGGGGCGAACACTGAAGCTTTCTTT.

V is TRBV3-1 (or the pseudogene TRBV3-2) and J is TRBJ2-5; 7 bases fit TRBD1. Trimming took 2 bases from V and 2 from J; bases not matched to a gene: 2. This CDR3 contains 14 residues. From germline, CDR1 is LGHDT and CDR2 YNNKEL (reference sequence). CDR3 residues: CASSQRTGQETQYF. CDR3 DNA: TGTGCCAGCAGCCAACGGACAGGTCAAGAGACCCAGTACTTC.

The CDR3 DNA sequence: TGTGCCAGCACACTCGGAGTAAGCAATCAGCCCCAGCATTTT. This sequence encodes CASTLGVSNQPQHF. V usage is TRBV3-1 (or the pseudogene TRBV3-2) and J usage is TRBJ1-5; no clear D. Trimming left V 7 bases short and J 1 base short, with 11 bases between. The germline CDR1 and CDR2 sequences are LGHDT and YNNKEL (reference sequence). CDR3 length: 14 residues.

As for this clone: Mismatch with germline at one junction end may stem from a read error. The V call is TRBV7-9, the J call TRBJ2-1; 14 bases align to TRBD2. Germline CDR1 SEHNR, CDR2 FQNEAQ (reference sequence). This CDR3 comprises 14 residues. The CDR3 DNA sequence: TGTGCCAGCAGCTCCCCGGGACTAGCGGGAGCCGGACTCTTC. Protein sequence: CASSSPGLAGAGLF.

This clone appeared once. The J gene is TRBJ1-5, the V gene TRBV15; D may be TRBD1 (5 bases). The V gene's germline CDR1 is LNHNV and CDR2 YYDKDF (reference sequence). The CDR3 loop spans 16 amino acids. With 3 bases removed from V and 1 base from J, the gap between germline ends came to 13 bases. The CDR3 sequence: CATSSRGEGSNQPQHF. CDR3 DNA sequence: TGTGCCACCAGCAGCCGGGGGGAAGGGAGCAATCAGCCCCAGCATTTT.

The rearrangement uses TRBV28 and TRBJ2-3; 10 nucleotides line up with TRBD2. CDR1 and CDR2 from the germline V gene are MDHEN and SYDVKM. Losses at the gene ends were 3 bases for V and 2 bases for J; bases not matched to a gene: 5. CDR3 length equals 16 residues. In nucleotides, the CDR3 is TGTGCCAGCAGTTTCAGGACTAGCGGATACACAGATACGCAGTATTTT. Translated, it gives CASSFRTSGYTDTQYF.

This clone was counted once. Other DNA sequences of this sample code for an identical CDR3. This sequence joins TRBV28 and TRBJ1-4; the D is unclear. Trimming removed 1 base from V and 7 bases from J, with 4 bases in between. The CDR3 is made up of 12 amino acids. Germline V gene lookup returns CDR1 MDHEN and CDR2 SYDVKM. The CDR3 protein is CASSLSREKLFF. In DNA, the CDR3 is TGTGCCAGCAGTTTATCGCGTGAAAAACTGTTTTTT.

This chain uses TRBV11-2 with TRBJ1-1; the D gene is possibly TRBD1 (5 bases). From germline, CDR1 is SGHAT and CDR2 FQNNGV. This CDR3 contains 14 residues. The V end lost 6 bases, the J end lost 5 bases, and 16 bases lay between the germline ends. Here the CDR3 reads CASSPAGPGTEAFF. The CDR3 coding sequence is TGTGCCAGCAGTCCCGCAGGGCCTGGAACTGAAGCTTTCTTT.

The CDR3 DNA sequence: TGTGCCAGCTCACCGGACAGCAGCTATGGCTACACCTTC. This gives the protein CASSPDSSYGYTF. This chain connects TRBV18 to TRBJ1-2; possible D gene TRBD1, 6 bases. V dropped 3 bases and J dropped 4 bases, with 9 bases sitting between them. The CDR3 is made up of 13 amino acids. The germline gives CDR1 KGHSH, CDR2 LQKENI.

The chain carries TRBV9 and TRBJ1-3; tentatively, D is TRBD1 (5 bases). Per the germline V gene, CDR1 is SGDLS and CDR2 is YYNGEE. The germline V and J ends were trimmed by 2 bases and 0 bases, with 9 bases remaining between them. This CDR3 is built from 15 residues. The CDR3 DNA reads as TGTGCCAGCAGCGTCGGGGGAATCTCTGGAAACACCATATATTTT. Residues: CASSVGGISGNTIYF.

On this clone itself: One junction end disagrees with the germline gene, perhaps due to a read error. The chain has TRBV5-8 and TRBJ1-1; D remains ambiguous. Germline values: CDR1 SGHTS, CDR2 YDEGEE. The CDR3 covers 15 residues. CDR3 protein: CASSPGKGRNTEVFF. CDR3 coding DNA: TGTGCCAGCAGCCCCGGTAAAGGGAGGAACACTGAAGTTTTCTTT.

V and J are TRBV29-1 and TRBJ2-5; 11 positions match TRBD2. The CDR3 is 14 amino acids. The V and J ends lost 6 bases and 1 base, in that order; junction bases with no gene match: 4. Germline lookup yields CDR1 SQVTM and CDR2 ANQGSEA. The CDR3 DNA sequence: TGCAGCGTCCGGGGACTAGCGGCCCAAGAGACCCAGTACTTC. It specifies CSVRGLAAQETQYF.

The genes are TRBV10-3 and TRBJ2-5; the match to TRBD1 covers 8 bases. The CDR3 is 15 amino acids. Per the germline V gene, CDR1 is ENHRY and CDR2 is SYGVKD. V lost 0 bases to trimming and J lost 6 bases; unmatched junction nucleotides: 6. The chain's CDR3 is CAISESGQGGQTQYF. The CDR3 nucleotides are TGTGCCATCAGTGAGTCCGGACAGGGCGGGCAGACCCAGTACTTC.

The V and J genes are TRBV2 and TRBJ2-5; 7 bases fit TRBD1. V shed 9 bases and J 2 bases; nucleotides not matched to a gene: 6. The CDR3 is 13 residues long. Germline V CDR1 and CDR2: SNHLY, FYNNEI. The CDR3 nucleotides are TGTGCCAGTGCTTCAGGGGGACAAGAGACCCAGTACTTC. Translation gives CASASGGQETQYF. Using reference TRBV2 and TRBJ2-5 for the parts outside the CDR3, the full variable domain is EPEVTQTPSHQVTQMGQEVILRCVPISNHLYFYWYRQILGQKVEFLVSFYNNEISEKSEIFDDQFSVERPDGSNFTLKIRSTKLEDSAMYFCASASGGQETQYFGPGTRLLVL.

V gene TRBV4-2 combines with J gene TRBJ2-2, with a possible D match to TRBD2 (6 bases). Between the trimmed V and J ends, which lost 1 base and 5 bases, there was a span of 20 bases. The CDR3 totals 18 residues. Germline V gene data show CDR1 as LGHNA and CDR2 as YNFKEQ. CDR3 protein: CASSQGMGVGGLTGELFF. CDR3 nucleotide sequence: TGTGCCAGCAGCCAAGGGATGGGGGTTGGAGGGCTTACCGGGGAGCTGTTTTTT.